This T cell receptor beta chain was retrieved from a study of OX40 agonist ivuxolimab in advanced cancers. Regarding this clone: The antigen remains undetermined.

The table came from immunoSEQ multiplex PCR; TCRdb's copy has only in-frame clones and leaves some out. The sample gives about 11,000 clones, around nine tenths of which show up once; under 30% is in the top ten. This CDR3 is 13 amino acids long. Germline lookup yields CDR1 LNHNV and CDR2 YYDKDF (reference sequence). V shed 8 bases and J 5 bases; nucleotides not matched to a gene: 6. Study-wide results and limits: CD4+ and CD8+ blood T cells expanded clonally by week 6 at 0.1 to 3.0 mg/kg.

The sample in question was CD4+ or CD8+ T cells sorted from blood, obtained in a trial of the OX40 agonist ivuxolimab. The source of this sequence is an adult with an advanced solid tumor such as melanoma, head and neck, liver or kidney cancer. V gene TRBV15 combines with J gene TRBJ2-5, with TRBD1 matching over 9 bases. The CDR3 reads CATSTGGRETQYF. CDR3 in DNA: TGTGCCACCTCGACAGGGGGAAGGGAGACCCAGTACTTC.